This T cell receptor (beta chain) derives from a study of tumor and adjacent non-tumor tissue in lung cancer. Broader study findings: Top 100 clones took a larger repertoire share in normal lung.

This clonotype has a handful of counts. Its antigen is not known. This may be a read error, as it is one base from a much larger clone. No cell sorting was done before RNA was extracted from the tissue. The normal lung tissue was taken more than 3 cm from the tumor edge. A modified ARM-PCR protocol with three rounds of nested PCR amplified TCRbeta. TCRdb recomputed calls from the multiplex PCR reads with MiXCR, one row per CDR3 protein. The data contain about 98,000 distinct CDR3 sequences, 80% of them singletons. Trimming removed 7 bases from V and 4 bases from J; junction bases left unmatched: 7. The CDR3 is made up of 15 amino acids. Germline-derived CDR1 and CDR2 are MNHEY and SVGEGT.

The source is a man between 60 and 70 years old with small cell lung cancer. Source material: distant non-tumor lung tissue. V is TRBV6-2 or TRBV6-3 and J is TRBJ2-3; 11 bases align to TRBD2. Written as DNA, the CDR3 is TGTGCCAGCAATACTGTACTAGCGGGAGCAGATACGCAGTATTTT. Its translation is CASNTVLAGADTQYF.